This entry lists 27 T cell receptor beta chains sequenced from one sample in a study of blood T cell repertoires in COVID-19 (dated by TCRdb to about 2020). Library method: the immunoSEQ multiplex PCR assay. Held by TCRdb, this immuneACCESS table contains in-frame sequences only and omits some clones. Under half of the omission traces to an unresolved V gene where checked; the cause of the rest is unknown. Recorded for this sample are tens of thousands of clones; 85% to 90% of them occurred a single time. Just over 9.5% of the sample rests with the top ten. The sample consisted of peripheral blood. The origin of the receptors is a man aged 45 to 65 with active COVID-19.

V is TRBV7-2 and J is TRBJ1-5; 7 nucleotides line up with TRBD1. This CDR3 is 14 amino acids long. Trimming at V came to 5 bases and at J to 6 bases, leaving 7 bases not matched to a gene. The germline V gene has CDR1 SGHTA and CDR2 FQGNSA. CDR3 DNA: TGTGCCAGCAGCCCGGACAGGTCGTTTCAGCCCCAGCATTTT. Its protein product is CASSPDRSFQPQHF.

V is TRBV6-5 and J is TRBJ2-2; 8 bases line up with TRBD1. This CDR3 has 15 residues. V lost 8 bases and J lost 4; bases outside the gene matches: 9. CDR1 MNHEY and CDR2 SVGAGI come from the germline V gene. The CDR3 reads CASHKPGQGTGELFF. The CDR3 DNA sequence: TGTGCCAGCCATAAACCCGGACAGGGCACCGGGGAGCTGTTTTTT.

This chain connects TRBV4-2 to TRBJ1-5; a possible D gene is TRBD1 (5 bases). Trimming removed 3 bases at V and 7 bases at J, with 10 bases between. CDR1 LGHNA and CDR2 YNFKEQ come from the germline V gene. The CDR3 spans 13 residues. The CDR3 loop reads CASSQTRGQPQHF. CDR3 sequence (DNA): TGTGCCAGCAGCCAGACCCGGGGGCAGCCCCAGCATTTT.

The chain recombines TRBV4-1 with TRBJ2-2; the match to TRBD2 covers 14 bases. This CDR3 has 18 amino acids. The V gene end was trimmed by 1 base and the J gene end by 4 bases; junction bases not matched to a gene: 5. The germline V gene has CDR1 MGHRA and CDR2 YSYEKL. The CDR3 reads CASSQGGLAGVGTGELFF. In DNA, the CDR3 is TGCGCCAGCAGCCAAGGGGGACTAGCGGGAGTCGGCACCGGGGAGCTGTTTTTT.

This sequence joins TRBV5-1 and TRBJ2-5; the match to TRBD1 covers 8 bases. Germline V CDR1 and CDR2: SGHRS, YFSETQ. V lost 1 base, J lost 5 bases, and 4 bases stayed unmatched. This CDR3 has 14 residues. CDR3 DNA: TGCGCCAGCAGCTTGACAGGGGGTTCGGAGACCCAGTACTTC. Protein product: CASSLTGGSETQYF.

This chain uses TRBV10-3 with TRBJ1-2, with 9 bases matching TRBD1. The J segment lost 8 bases and the V segment lost 4 bases, leaving 5 bases of the junction unmatched. The CDR3 length is 13 residues. Per the germline V gene, CDR1 is ENHRY and CDR2 is SYGVKD. The CDR3 reads CAISGDRVWGYTF. In nucleotides, the CDR3 is TGTGCCATCAGTGGGGACAGGGTTTGGGGCTACACCTTC.

The chain uses TRBV19 and TRBJ1-3, with TRBD1 as a possible D gene (6 bases). The V end was cut by 10 bases, the J end by 0 bases, with 13 bases between. CDR3 length: 14 amino acids. Germline V gives CDR1 LNHDA, CDR2 SQIVND (reference sequence). The CDR3 coding sequence is TGTGCCACTAAGCCGGACAGCTCTGGAAACACCATATATTTT. Protein product: CATKPDSSGNTIYF.

CDR3 DNA: TGTGCCAGCAGCCTCAGGTACAACGAGCAGTACTTC. This encodes CASSLRYNEQYF. The chain carries TRBV3-1 (or the pseudogene TRBV3-2) and TRBJ2-7; D remains unclear. The germline gives CDR1 LGHDT, CDR2 YNNKEL (reference sequence). V was trimmed by 4 bases and J by 5 bases, leaving 9 bases between them. This CDR3 has 12 amino acids.

This clone occurred once. The gene calls are TRBV11-1 and TRBJ2-5, with no clear D. In germline, CDR1 is SGHAT, CDR2 FQDESV (reference sequence). The CDR3 covers 11 residues. V was pared by 5 bases and J by 5 bases, with 6 bases between. This CDR3 is CASSPRETQYF. Written as DNA, the CDR3 is TGTGCCAGCAGCCCTCGGGAGACCCAGTACTTC.

The chain has TRBV18 and TRBJ2-3; maybe TRBD1 (5 bases). Germline V lookup: CDR1 KGHSH, CDR2 LQKENI. CDR3 length: 14 amino acids. V gave up 6 bases and J gave up 4 bases, with 14 bases separating them. The chain's CDR3 is CASSRRVSADTQYF. Here the CDR3 DNA reads TGTGCCAGCTCTCGCAGGGTTTCAGCAGATACGCAGTATTTT. Combining the CDR3 with reference TRBV18 and TRBJ2-3 gives the whole variable domain NAGVMQNPRHLVRRRGQEARLRCSPMKGHSHVYWYRQLPEEGLKFMVYLQKENIIDESGMPKERFSAEFPKEGPSILRIQQVVRGDSAAYFCASSRRVSADTQYFGPGTRLTVL.

The chain combines TRBV7-2 with TRBJ2-2; 9 bases agree with TRBD2. The V and J ends lost 5 bases and 4 bases, in that order; junction bases with no gene match: 5. CDR1 SGHTA and CDR2 FQGNSA come from the germline V gene. The CDR3 has 15 residues. CDR3 region: CASSPVAGATGELFF. The CDR3, as DNA: TGTGCCAGCAGCCCCGTAGCGGGAGCCACCGGGGAGCTGTTTTTT.

This clone was counted once. This chain joins TRBV29-1 and TRBJ1-1; weak D call: TRBD1 (6 bases). The CDR3 totals 11 residues. Germline-derived CDR1 and CDR2 are SQVTM and ANQGSEA. Trimming shortened V by 6 bases and J by 7 bases, and 12 bases separated the two germline ends. This chain's CDR3 is CSVRQALEAFF. The CDR3 DNA is TGCAGCGTCCGACAGGCGCTTGAAGCTTTCTTT.

This rearrangement joins TRBV4-1 to TRBJ2-7, with D uncertain. Trimming stripped 4 bases from V and 1 base from J, with 8 bases between. This CDR3 is built from 13 residues. CDR1 is MGHRA, CDR2 YSYEKL, per germline. CDR3 sequence (DNA): TGCGCCAGCAGCCCCTATTTGTCCTACGAGCAGTACTTC. Its translation is CASSPYLSYEQYF.

The chain has TRBV5-1 and TRBJ2-5; D call uncertain. Between the trimmed V and J ends, which lost 0 bases and 5 bases, there was a span of 5 bases. The CDR3 runs 12 residues. Germline CDR1 and CDR2: SGHRS and YFSETQ. The CDR3 protein is CASSLEQETQYF. The CDR3 nucleotides are TGCGCCAGCAGCTTGGAACAGGAGACCCAGTACTTC.

This sequence joins TRBV9 and TRBJ1-5; 7 bases match TRBD1. Trimming at V came to 0 bases and at J to 5 bases, leaving 5 bases not matched to a gene. Germline loops: CDR1 SGDLS, CDR2 YYNGEE. The CDR3 is made up of 15 amino acids. The CDR3 sequence is CASSVDGQADQPQHF. CDR3 DNA: TGTGCCAGCAGCGTAGACGGACAGGCCGATCAGCCCCAGCATTTT.

This chain links TRBV5-4 with TRBJ2-5, with 8 bases aligning to TRBD2. Germline-derived CDR1 and CDR2 are SGHNT and YYREEE (reference sequence). The CDR3 is 14 residues long. V shed 5 bases and J 1 base; nucleotides not matched to a gene: 4. The CDR3 here is CASSSLAGQETQYF. The CDR3 coding sequence is TGTGCCAGCAGTTCTCTAGCGGGCCAAGAGACCCAGTACTTC.

This clone was detected only once. This chain uses TRBV18 with TRBJ2-6, with 7 bases lining up with TRBD1. After removal of 2 bases from V and 4 bases from J, the junction contained 8 bases not matched to a gene. Germline CDR1 and CDR2: KGHSH and LQKENI. The CDR3 spans 17 residues. The CDR3 sequence is CASSPTTGLRGANVLTF. CDR3 sequence (DNA): TGTGCCAGCTCACCAACGACAGGGTTAAGGGGGGCCAACGTCCTGACTTTC.

The V call is TRBV19, the J call TRBJ2-7, with TRBD2 matching over 9 bases. With 3 bases clipped from V and 2 bases from J, the junction kept 5 bases outside the gene matches. This CDR3 region has 15 residues. Germline V gene lookup returns CDR1 LNHDA and CDR2 SQIVND (reference sequence). Here the CDR3 DNA reads TGTGCCAGTAGTATCTCAGCGGGGGGAACCTACGAGCAGTACTTC. Translating gives CASSISAGGTYEQYF. The whole variable domain, remainder taken from reference TRBV19 and TRBJ2-7, is DGGITQSPKYLFRKEGQNVTLSCEQNLNHDAMYWYRQDPGQGLRLIYYSQIVNDFQKGDIAEGYSVSREKKESFPLTVTSAQKNPTAFYLCASSISAGGTYEQYFGPGTRLTVT.

The rearrangement uses TRBV6-5 and TRBJ1-5; D not resolved. There are 13 residues in the CDR3. Germline loops: CDR1 MNHEY, CDR2 SVGAGI. V was clipped by 0 bases and J by 5 bases, with 5 bases between them. CDR3 protein: CASSYSRYQPQHF. CDR3 in DNA: TGTGCCAGCAGTTACTCGAGATATCAGCCCCAGCATTTT.

As DNA, the CDR3 is TGTGCCAGCTTCGGGGTGGCCAGGGGGTACTTC. Encoded protein: CASFGVARGYF. The rearrangement joins TRBV2 to TRBJ2-5; weak D call: TRBD1 (6 bases). This CDR3 comprises 11 residues. Germline V gene sequence: CDR1 SNHLY, CDR2 FYNNEI. V lost 8 bases to trimming and J lost 13 bases, with 17 bases between them.

The chain couples TRBV21-1 to TRBJ2-7; TRBD2 reflects the table's D call only, with no check against the DNA. TRBV21-1 is a recognized pseudogene. The CDR3 contains 16 residues. The CDR3 coding sequence is TGTGCCAGCCGGGGGTTGGAGCGGGGGCTCTCCTACGAGCAGTACTTC. It translates to CASRGLERGLSYEQYF.

This rearrangement joins TRBV7-9 to TRBJ1-4, with unresolved D. Germline V gives CDR1 SEHNR, CDR2 FQNEAQ (reference sequence). The CDR3 sequence is 12 residues long. With 8 bases removed from V and 8 bases from J, the gap between germline ends came to 12 bases. The DNA for the CDR3 is TGTGCCAGCTCCTTCGACTTCGAAAAACTGTTTTTT. Residues: CASSFDFEKLFF.

V gene TRBV21-1 combines with J gene TRBJ2-7; the listed D gene, TRBD1, was not tested against the DNA. TRBV21-1 is noted as a pseudogene. This CDR3 comprises 15 residues. CDR3 coding DNA: TGTGCCAGCAACATCCGGGACAGTTTAGACTACGAGCAGTACTTC. Amino acids: CASNIRDSLDYEQYF.

The V and J genes are TRBV5-4 and TRBJ2-5; 9 positions agree with TRBD1. From germline, CDR1 is SGHNT and CDR2 YYREEE (reference sequence). The junction had 8 bases not matched to a gene; V was cut back by 4 bases and J by 4 bases. There are 15 residues in the CDR3. The CDR3: CASSIPTGGGETQYF. CDR3 nucleotide sequence: TGTGCCAGCAGCATCCCGACAGGGGGGGGAGAGACCCAGTACTTC.

This sequence joins TRBV7-8 and TRBJ2-3; D is possibly TRBD2 (7 bases). Germline CDR1 reads SGHVS; CDR2 reads FQNEAQ. The CDR3 covers 14 residues. V shed 10 bases and J shed 4 bases, with 18 bases lying between them. CDR3 residues: CATRRGRASDTQYF. CDR3 nucleotides: TGTGCCACCAGGAGGGGGAGGGCGTCAGATACGCAGTATTTT.

The genes are TRBV5-1 and TRBJ2-1; 11 nucleotides line up with TRBD2. The CDR3 sequence is 15 residues long. V dropped 7 bases and J dropped 1; count of bases not matched to a gene: 4. Per germline, CDR1 SGHRS and CDR2 YFSETQ. CDR3 sequence reads: CASQLAGVSYNEQFF. Written as DNA, the CDR3 is TGCGCCAGCCAACTAGCGGGAGTGTCCTACAATGAGCAGTTCTTC.

The gene calls are TRBV6-4 and TRBJ2-2, with 7 bases aligning to TRBD2. From germline, CDR1 is MRHNA and CDR2 SNTAGT. The CDR3 totals 15 residues. Losses at the gene ends were 3 bases for V and 6 bases for J; bases not matched to a gene: 7. The CDR3 DNA reads as TGTGCCAGCAGTGAGAATAGCGGGCTGGCCGGGGAGCTGTTTTTT. Amino acids: CASSENSGLAGELFF.